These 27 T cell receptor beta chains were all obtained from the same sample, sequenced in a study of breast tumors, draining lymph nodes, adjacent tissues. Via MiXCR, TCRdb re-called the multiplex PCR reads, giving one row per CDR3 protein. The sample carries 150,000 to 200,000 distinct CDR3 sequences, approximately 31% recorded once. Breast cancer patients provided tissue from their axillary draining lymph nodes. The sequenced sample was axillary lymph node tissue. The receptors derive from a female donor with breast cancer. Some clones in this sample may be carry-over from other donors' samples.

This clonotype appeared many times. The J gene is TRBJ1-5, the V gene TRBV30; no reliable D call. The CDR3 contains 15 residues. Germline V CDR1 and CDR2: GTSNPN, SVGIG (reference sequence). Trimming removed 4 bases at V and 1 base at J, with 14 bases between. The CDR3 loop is CAWTADLGSNQPQHF. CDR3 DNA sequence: TGTGCCTGGACCGCGGATCTGGGGAGCAATCAGCCCCAGCATTTT.

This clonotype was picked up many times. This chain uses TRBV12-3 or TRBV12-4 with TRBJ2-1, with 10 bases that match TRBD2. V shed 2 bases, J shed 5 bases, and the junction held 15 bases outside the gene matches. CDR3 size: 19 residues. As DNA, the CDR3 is TGTGCCAGCAGTTTACTCTCAGGACTAGCGGCAACTCCGAACAATGAGCAGTTCTTC. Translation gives CASSLLSGLAATPNNEQFF.

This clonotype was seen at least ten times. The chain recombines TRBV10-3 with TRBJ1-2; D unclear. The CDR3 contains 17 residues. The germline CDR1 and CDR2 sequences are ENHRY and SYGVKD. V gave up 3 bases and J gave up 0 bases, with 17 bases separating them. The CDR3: CAISDFATKLANYGYTF. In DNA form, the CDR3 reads TGTGCCATCAGTGACTTCGCGACCAAGTTAGCTAACTATGGCTACACCTTC.

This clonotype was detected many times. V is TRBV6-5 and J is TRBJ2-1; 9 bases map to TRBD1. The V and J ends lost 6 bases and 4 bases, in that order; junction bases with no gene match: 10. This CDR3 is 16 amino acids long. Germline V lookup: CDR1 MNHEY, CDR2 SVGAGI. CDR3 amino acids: CASRPNRGRGYNEQFF. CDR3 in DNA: TGTGCCAGCAGACCCAACAGGGGGCGGGGGTACAATGAGCAGTTCTTC.

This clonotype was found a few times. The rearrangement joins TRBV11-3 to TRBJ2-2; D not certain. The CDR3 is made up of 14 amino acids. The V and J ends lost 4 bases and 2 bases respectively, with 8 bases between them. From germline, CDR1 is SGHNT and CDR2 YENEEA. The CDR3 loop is CASSSPDNTGELFF. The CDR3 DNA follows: TGTGCCAGCAGCTCCCCGGACAACACCGGGGAGCTGTTTTTT.

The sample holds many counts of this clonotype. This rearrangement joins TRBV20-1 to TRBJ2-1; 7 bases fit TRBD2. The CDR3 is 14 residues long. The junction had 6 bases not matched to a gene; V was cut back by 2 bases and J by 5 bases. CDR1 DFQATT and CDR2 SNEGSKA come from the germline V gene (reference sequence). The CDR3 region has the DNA TGCAGTGCTAGACGAGCGGGGATCAACAATGAGCAGTTCTTC. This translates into CSARRAGINNEQFF.

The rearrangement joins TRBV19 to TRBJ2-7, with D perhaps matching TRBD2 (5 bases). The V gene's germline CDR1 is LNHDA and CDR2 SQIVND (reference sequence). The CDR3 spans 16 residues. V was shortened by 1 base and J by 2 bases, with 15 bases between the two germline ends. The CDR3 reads CASSIVLMTTTYEQYF. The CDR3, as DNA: TGTGCCAGTAGTATAGTTCTAATGACTACAACCTACGAGCAGTACTTC.

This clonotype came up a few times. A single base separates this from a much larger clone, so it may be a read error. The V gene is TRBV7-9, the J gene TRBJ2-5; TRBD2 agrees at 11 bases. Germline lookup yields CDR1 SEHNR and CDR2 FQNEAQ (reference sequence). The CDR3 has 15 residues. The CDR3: CASTFSGGAEETQHF. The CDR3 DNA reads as TGTGCCAGCACATTTAGCGGGGGGGCGGAAGAGACCCAGCACTTC.

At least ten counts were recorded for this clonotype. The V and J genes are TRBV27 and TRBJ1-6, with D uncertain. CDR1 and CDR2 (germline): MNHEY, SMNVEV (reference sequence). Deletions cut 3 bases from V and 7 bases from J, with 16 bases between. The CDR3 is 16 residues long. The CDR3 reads CASSFGQNYENSPLHF. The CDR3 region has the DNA TGTGCCAGCAGTTTTGGGCAGAACTATGAGAATTCACCCCTCCACTTT.

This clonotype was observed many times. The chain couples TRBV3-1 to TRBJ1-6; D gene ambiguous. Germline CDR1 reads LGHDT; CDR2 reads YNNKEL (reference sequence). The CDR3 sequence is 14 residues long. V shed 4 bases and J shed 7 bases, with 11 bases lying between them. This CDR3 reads CASSPTRRNSPLHF. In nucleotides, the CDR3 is TGTGCCAGCAGCCCGACCCGGAGGAATTCACCCCTCCACTTT.

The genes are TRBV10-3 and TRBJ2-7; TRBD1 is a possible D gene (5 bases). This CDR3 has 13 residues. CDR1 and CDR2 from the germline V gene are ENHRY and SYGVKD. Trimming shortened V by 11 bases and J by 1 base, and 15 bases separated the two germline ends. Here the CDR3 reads CAVRSTESYEQYF. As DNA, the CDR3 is TGTGCCGTCCGCTCGACAGAGTCCTACGAGCAGTACTTC.

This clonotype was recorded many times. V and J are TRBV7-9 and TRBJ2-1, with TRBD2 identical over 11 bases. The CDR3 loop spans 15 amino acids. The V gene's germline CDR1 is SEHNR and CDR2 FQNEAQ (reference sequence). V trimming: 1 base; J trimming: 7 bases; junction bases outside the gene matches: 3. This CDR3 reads CASSLVLAGVNEQFF. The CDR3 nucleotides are TGTGCCAGCAGCTTAGTACTAGCGGGAGTAAATGAGCAGTTCTTC.

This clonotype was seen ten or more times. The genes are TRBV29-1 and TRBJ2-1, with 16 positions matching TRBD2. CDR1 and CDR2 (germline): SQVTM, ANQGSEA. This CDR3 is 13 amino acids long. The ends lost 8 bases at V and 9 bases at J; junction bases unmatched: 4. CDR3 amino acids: CSLGLAGGGEQFF. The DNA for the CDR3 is TGCAGCCTGGGACTAGCGGGAGGGGGTGAGCAGTTCTTC.

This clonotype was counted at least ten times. The CDR3 DNA reads TGCAGTGCTAGAGTCGGTAGCGGGGGTGTGGAGACCCAGTACTTC. Encoded protein: CSARVGSGGVETQYF. The chain joins TRBV20-1 to TRBJ2-5; 9 positions match TRBD2. CDR3 length: 15 residues. Germline V gene data show CDR1 as DFQATT and CDR2 as SNEGSKA (reference sequence). V was pared by 1 base and J by 5 bases, with 8 bases of the junction left unmatched.

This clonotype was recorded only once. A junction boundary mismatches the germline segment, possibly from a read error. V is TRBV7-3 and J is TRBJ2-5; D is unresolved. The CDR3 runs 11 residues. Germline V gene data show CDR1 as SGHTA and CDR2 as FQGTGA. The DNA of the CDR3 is TGTGCCAGCAGCGATTGGCCCGGCCGAATCTTC. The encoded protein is CASSDWPGRIF.

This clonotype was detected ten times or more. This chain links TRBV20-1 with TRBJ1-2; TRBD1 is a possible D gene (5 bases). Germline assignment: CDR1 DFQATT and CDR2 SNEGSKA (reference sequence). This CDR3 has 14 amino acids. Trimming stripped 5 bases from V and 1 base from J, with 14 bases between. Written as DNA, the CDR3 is TGCAGTGCTGGTTCGACAGCGATTAACTATGGCTACACCTTC. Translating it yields CSAGSTAINYGYTF.

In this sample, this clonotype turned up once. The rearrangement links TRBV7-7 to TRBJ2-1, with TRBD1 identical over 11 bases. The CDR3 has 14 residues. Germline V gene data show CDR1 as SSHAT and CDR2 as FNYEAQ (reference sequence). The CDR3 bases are TGTGCTAGTAGTGGACAGGGGGCCAGAAATGAGCAGTTCTTC. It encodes CASSGQGARNEQFF.

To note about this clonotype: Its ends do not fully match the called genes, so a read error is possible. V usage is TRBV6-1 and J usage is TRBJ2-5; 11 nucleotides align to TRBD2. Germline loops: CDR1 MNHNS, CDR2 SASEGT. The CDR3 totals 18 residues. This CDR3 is CASSERLAGGLPTETQCF. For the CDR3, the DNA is TGTGCCAGCAGTGAAAGGCTAGCGGGGGGCCTCCCCACAGAGACCCAGTGCTTC.

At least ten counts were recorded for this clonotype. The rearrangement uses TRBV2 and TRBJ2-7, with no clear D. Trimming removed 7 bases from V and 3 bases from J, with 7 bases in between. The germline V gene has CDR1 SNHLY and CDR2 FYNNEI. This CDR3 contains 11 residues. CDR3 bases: TGTGCCAGCAAGTTAGACTACGAGCAGTACTTC. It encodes CASKLDYEQYF. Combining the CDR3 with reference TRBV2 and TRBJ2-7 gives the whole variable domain EPEVTQTPSHQVTQMGQEVILRCVPISNHLYFYWYRQILGQKVEFLVSFYNNEISEKSEIFDDQFSVERPDGSNFTLKIRSTKLEDSAMYFCASKLDYEQYFGPGTRLTVT.

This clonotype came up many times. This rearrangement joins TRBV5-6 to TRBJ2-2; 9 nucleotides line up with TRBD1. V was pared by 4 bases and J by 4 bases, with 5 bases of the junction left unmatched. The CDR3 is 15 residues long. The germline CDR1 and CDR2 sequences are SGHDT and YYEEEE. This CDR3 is CASSTGTGRTGELFF. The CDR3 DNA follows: TGTGCCAGCAGCACCGGGACAGGGCGCACCGGGGAGCTGTTTTTT.

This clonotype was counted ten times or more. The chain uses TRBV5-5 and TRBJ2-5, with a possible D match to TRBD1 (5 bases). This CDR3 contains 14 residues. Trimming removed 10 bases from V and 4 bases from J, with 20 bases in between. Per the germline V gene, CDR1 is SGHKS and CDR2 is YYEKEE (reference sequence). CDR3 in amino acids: CASTRAGTGETQYF. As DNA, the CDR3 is TGTGCCTCCACCAGGGCAGGTACGGGAGAGACCCAGTACTTC. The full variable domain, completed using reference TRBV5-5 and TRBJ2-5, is DAGVTQSPTHLIKTRGQQVTLRCSPISGHKSVSWYQQVLGQGPQFIFQYYEKEERGRGNFPDRFSARQFPNYSSELNVNALLLGDSALYLCASTRAGTGETQYFGPGTRLLVL.

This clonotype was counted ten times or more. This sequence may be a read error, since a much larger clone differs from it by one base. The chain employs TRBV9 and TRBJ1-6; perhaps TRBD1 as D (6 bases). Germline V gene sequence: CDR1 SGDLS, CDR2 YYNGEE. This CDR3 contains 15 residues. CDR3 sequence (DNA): TGTGCCAGCAGCGAGACAGGTGTGGGGAATTCACCCCCCCACTTT. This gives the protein CASSETGVGNSPPHF.

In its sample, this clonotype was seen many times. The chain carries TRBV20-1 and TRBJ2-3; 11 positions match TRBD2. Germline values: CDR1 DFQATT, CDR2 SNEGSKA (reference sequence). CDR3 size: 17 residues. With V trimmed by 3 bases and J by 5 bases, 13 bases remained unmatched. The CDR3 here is CSARAPPGLAEGDTQYF. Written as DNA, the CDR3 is TGCAGTGCTAGGGCCCCGCCGGGACTAGCGGAGGGAGATACGCAGTATTTT.

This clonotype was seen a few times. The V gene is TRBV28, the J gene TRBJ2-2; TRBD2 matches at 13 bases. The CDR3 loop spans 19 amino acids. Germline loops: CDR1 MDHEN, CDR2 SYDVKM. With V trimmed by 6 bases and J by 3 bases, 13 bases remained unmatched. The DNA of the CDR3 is TGTGCCAGCAGCTTCGGACGGACTAGCGGGAGCCCGGACACCGGGGAGCTGTTTTTT. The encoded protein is CASSFGRTSGSPDTGELFF.

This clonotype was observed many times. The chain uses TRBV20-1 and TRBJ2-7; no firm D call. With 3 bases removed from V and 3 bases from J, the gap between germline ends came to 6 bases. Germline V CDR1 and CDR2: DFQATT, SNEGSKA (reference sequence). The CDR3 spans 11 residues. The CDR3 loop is CSASSGYEQYF. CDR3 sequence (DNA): TGCAGTGCTAGTTCCGGCTACGAGCAGTACTTC.

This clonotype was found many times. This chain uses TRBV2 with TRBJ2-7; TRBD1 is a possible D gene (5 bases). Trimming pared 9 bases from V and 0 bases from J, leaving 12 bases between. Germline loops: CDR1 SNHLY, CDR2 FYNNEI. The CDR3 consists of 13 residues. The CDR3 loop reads CASRQPPSYEQYF. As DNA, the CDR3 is TGTGCCAGTAGACAGCCACCCTCCTACGAGCAGTACTTC.

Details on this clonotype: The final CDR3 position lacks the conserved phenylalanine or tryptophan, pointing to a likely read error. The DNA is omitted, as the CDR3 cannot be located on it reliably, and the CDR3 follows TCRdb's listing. CDR3 in amino acids: CSARDTQDSGANVLVL. The V call is TRBV20-1, the J call TRBJ2-6. Germline lookup yields CDR1 DFQATT and CDR2 SNEGSKA (reference sequence). The CDR3 is 16 amino acids long, termini counted.